The 19 T cell receptor beta chains below come from one sample, sequenced in a study of radiation and T cells in renal cell carcinoma. Described time point: baseline pretreatment blood. Indicated treatment: 15 Gy SBRT to primary tumor, nephrectomy 4 weeks later. The assay was immunoSEQ multiplex PCR, and TCRdb's table has in-frame clones only and misses some. This sample has about 130,000 clones, with approximately 80% found just once. The sample was blood, taken from a patient whose treatment included radiotherapy and nephrectomy. The source is a woman in her sixties with renal cell carcinoma.

The gene calls are TRBV28 and TRBJ1-2; D is ambiguous. Per germline, CDR1 MDHEN and CDR2 SYDVKM. Trimming pared 3 bases from V and 5 bases from J, leaving 7 bases between. The CDR3 contains 12 residues. The DNA of the CDR3 is TGTGCCAGCAGTTTTCGTCCATATGGCTACACCTTC. Its translation: CASSFRPYGYTF.

This clone was counted a few times. The chain recombines TRBV5-5 with TRBJ1-1; D not certain. Trimming pared 2 bases from V and 5 bases from J, leaving 10 bases between. The CDR3 consists of 13 residues. Germline-derived CDR1 and CDR2 are SGHKS and YYEKEE (reference sequence). This CDR3 is CASSLGLGTEAFF. In DNA, the CDR3 is TGTGCCAGCAGCTTAGGACTCGGGACTGAAGCTTTCTTT.

V gene TRBV7-2 combines with J gene TRBJ1-1, with no clear D. Trimming shortened V by 5 bases and J by 6 bases, and 7 bases separated the two germline ends. The V gene's germline CDR1 is SGHTA and CDR2 FQGNSA. This CDR3 spans 11 amino acids. CDR3 sequence: CASSRRAEAFF. As DNA, the CDR3 is TGTGCCAGCAGCCGGAGGGCTGAAGCTTTCTTT.

The CDR3 DNA reads as TGTGCCAGCAGCGTAGGACTCCAGGGAACTGATTCCACGAATTCACCCCTCCACTTT. Its translation is CASSVGLQGTDSTNSPLHF. The gene calls are TRBV9 and TRBJ1-6; possibly TRBD1 for D (5 bases). This CDR3 has 19 amino acids. V gave up 0 bases and J gave up 7 bases, with 23 bases separating them. Germline CDR1 is SGDLS and CDR2 is YYNGEE.

V gene TRBV7-9 combines with J gene TRBJ1-3; D is uncertain. The V and J ends lost 11 bases and 3 bases respectively, with 8 bases between them. The CDR3 runs to 11 residues. Germline lookup yields CDR1 SEHNR and CDR2 FQNEAQ (reference sequence). CDR3 in DNA: TGTGCCCCAGAGGTTGGAAACACCATATATTTT. Protein sequence: CAPEVGNTIYF.

Turning to this clone: At one boundary the junction diverges from the germline segment, which might be a read error. The chain has TRBV10-1 and TRBJ2-7; D uncertain. The germline V gene has CDR1 WNHNN and CDR2 SYGVQD (reference sequence). The length of the CDR3 is 9 residues. CDR3: CASSLGQPF. The CDR3 bases are TGCGCCAGCAGCCTCGGCCAACCCTTC.

In this sample, this clone turned up once. The chain carries TRBV7-2 and TRBJ2-7; D may be TRBD1 (5 bases). Trimming left V 6 bases short and J 5 bases short, with 14 bases between. Germline CDR1 SGHTA, CDR2 FQGNSA. CDR3 size: 13 residues. This CDR3 is CASSRAQGHEQYF. The CDR3, as DNA: TGTGCCAGCAGTCGGGCCCAGGGCCACGAGCAGTACTTC.

The chain links TRBV4-1 to TRBJ2-5, with TRBD2 matching over 7 bases. Looked up from germline, CDR1 is MGHRA and CDR2 is YSYEKL. The V gene end was trimmed by 3 bases and the J gene end by 0 bases; junction bases not matched to a gene: 7. This CDR3 has 16 amino acids. The CDR3 spells CASSQRLAVYQETQYF. For the CDR3, the DNA is TGCGCCAGCAGCCAGCGTCTAGCGGTGTACCAAGAGACCCAGTACTTC.

This clone was recorded once. In nucleotides, the CDR3 is TGTGCCACCGCCGACGGGATGATCAATCAGCCCCAGCATTTT. Its translation is CATADGMINQPQHF. The chain uses TRBV6-5 and TRBJ1-5, with D unclear. Trimming took off 10 bases at V and 3 bases at J, with 16 bases between the two ends. The CDR3 has 14 residues. Germline values: CDR1 MNHEY, CDR2 SVGAGI.

This clone was counted a single time. The rearrangement links TRBV6-6 to TRBJ1-5; D might be TRBD1 (6 bases). The CDR3 covers 16 residues. Germline-derived CDR1 and CDR2 are MNHNY and SVGAGI (reference sequence). V was clipped by 2 bases and J by 2 bases, with 13 bases between them. CDR3 coding DNA: TGTGCCAGCAGTTACGGAGGGGGATGGGGCAATCAGCCCCAGCATTTT. It specifies CASSYGGGWGNQPQHF.

This clone was seen a handful of times. The rearrangement links TRBV2 to TRBJ1-5; perhaps TRBD1 as D (6 bases). The V end lost 6 bases, the J end lost 6 bases, and 15 bases lay between the germline ends. In germline, CDR1 is SNHLY, CDR2 FYNNEI. The CDR3 consists of 14 residues. This CDR3 reads CASRGGQGLQPQHF. The CDR3 DNA sequence: TGTGCCAGCAGAGGGGGGCAGGGTCTTCAGCCCCAGCATTTT.

This chain uses TRBV19 with TRBJ2-2, with D unclear. The V and J ends lost 2 bases and 1 base respectively, with 8 bases between them. Germline V gene lookup returns CDR1 LNHDA and CDR2 SQIVND (reference sequence). CDR3 size: 15 residues. The CDR3 loop reads CASSIRGRNTGELFF. The CDR3 DNA follows: TGTGCCAGTAGTATAAGAGGCAGGAACACCGGGGAGCTGTTTTTT.

V and J are TRBV27 and TRBJ1-3, with 9 bases matching TRBD1. With V trimmed by 6 bases and J by 3 bases, 3 bases remained unmatched. The CDR3 is made up of 14 amino acids. Germline V gene sequence: CDR1 MNHEY, CDR2 SMNVEV (reference sequence). The CDR3 here is CASRDRGFGNTIYF. CDR3 DNA sequence: TGTGCCAGCAGGGACAGGGGATTTGGAAACACCATATATTTT.

The rearrangement links TRBV18 to TRBJ1-5, with TRBD1 as a possible D gene (6 bases). Trimming took 4 bases from V and 4 from J, leaving 17 bases between them. CDR1 and CDR2 (germline): KGHSH, LQKENI. The CDR3 has 16 amino acids. The CDR3 nucleotides read TGTGCCAGCTCACTGGGGCAGGGGATTTCAAATCAGCCCCAGCATTTT. Protein product: CASSLGQGISNQPQHF. The whole variable domain, filled in from reference TRBV18 and TRBJ1-5, reads NAGVMQNPRHLVRRRGQEARLRCSPMKGHSHVYWYRQLPEEGLKFMVYLQKENIIDESGMPKERFSAEFPKEGPSILRIQQVVRGDSAAYFCASSLGQGISNQPQHFGDGTRLSIL.

This clone has only a few counts. The chain employs TRBV9 and TRBJ2-7, with 8 nucleotides matching TRBD1. The trim removed 3 bases at V and 6 bases at J, leaving 8 bases unmatched. The CDR3 is 14 amino acids. Germline CDR1 SGDLS, CDR2 YYNGEE. The CDR3, as DNA: TGTGCCAGCAGCGGACCTGGACAGGGCAGCGAGCAGTACTTC. The encoded protein is CASSGPGQGSEQYF.

V usage is TRBV5-5 and J usage is TRBJ2-5; 8 positions match TRBD2. Trimming removed 4 bases from V and 0 bases from J; junction bases left unmatched: 11. The CDR3 is 17 amino acids. From germline, CDR1 is SGHKS and CDR2 YYEKEE (reference sequence). The CDR3 DNA reads TGTGCCAGCAGCGCCGACCTAGCGGGCGGGTACCAAGAGACCCAGTACTTC. Protein sequence: CASSADLAGGYQETQYF.

The V and J genes are TRBV18 and TRBJ2-1; D is possibly TRBD2 (5 bases). Germline assignment: CDR1 KGHSH and CDR2 LQKENI. The V end lost 2 bases, the J end lost 6 bases, and 8 bases lay between the germline ends. CDR3 size: 13 residues. CDR3 loop: CASSPSGINEQFF. The CDR3, as DNA: TGTGCCAGCTCACCATCCGGGATCAATGAGCAGTTCTTC.

This clone was found a few times. CDR3 sequence: CSVGQGAGQPQHF. DNA of the CDR3: TGCAGCGTGGGACAGGGGGCCGGGCAGCCCCAGCATTTT. The J gene is TRBJ1-5, the V gene TRBV29-1, with 12 bases matching TRBD1. Germline CDR1 SQVTM, CDR2 ANQGSEA. The CDR3 runs 13 residues. Germline trimming cut 6 bases from V and 7 bases from J; bases unmatched to any gene: 4.

The CDR3 DNA sequence: TGTGCCAGCCGGACTGCGACAGGGTGGAACACTGAAGCTTTCTTT. This codes for CASRTATGWNTEAFF. This rearrangement joins TRBV28 to TRBJ1-1; the match to TRBD1 covers 7 bases. The germline CDR1 and CDR2 sequences are MDHEN and SYDVKM. J lost 1 base, V lost 8 bases, and 10 bases had no gene match. This CDR3 spans 15 amino acids.